Below are 30 T cell receptor beta chains sequenced from a single sample in a study of cytomegalovirus exposure and HLA in healthy donors (dated by TCRdb to 2015 to 2018). Library method: the immunoSEQ multiplex PCR assay. The table comes from immuneACCESS by way of TCRdb, which keeps in-frame sequences with V and J called. Part of the clones is missing from these tables; in studies checked, under half for an unresolved V gene and the rest for unknown reasons. For this sample there are around 34,000 clones; approximately 95% appear just once. About 3.5% of the sample is in the top ten clones. The source material was PBMCs. Receptor source: a man between 18 and 35 years old in good health and CMV-seronegative.

This rearrangement joins TRBV28 to TRBJ2-1, with 9 bases matching TRBD1. The CDR3 runs 16 residues. V shed 5 bases and J 8 bases; nucleotides not matched to a gene: 13. Germline V lookup: CDR1 MDHEN, CDR2 SYDVKM. The CDR3 nucleotides read TGTGCCAGCAGTCTAAACAGGGGGCTCGGAAGGGATGAGCAGTTCTTC. It codes for CASSLNRGLGRDEQFF.

This sequence joins TRBV28 and TRBJ1-5; 7 bases fit TRBD1. With V trimmed by 6 bases and J by 6 bases, 8 bases remained unmatched. Germline lookup yields CDR1 MDHEN and CDR2 SYDVKM. CDR3 length: 14 residues. DNA for the CDR3: TGTGCCAGCAGGTGGCAGGGGGTCGGTCAGCCCCAGCATTTT. This translates into CASRWQGVGQPQHF.

V is TRBV13 and J is TRBJ2-3, with 8 positions matching TRBD2. Germline-derived CDR1 and CDR2 are PRHDT and FYEKMQ (reference sequence). Trimming removed 5 bases from V and 5 bases from J; junction bases left unmatched: 15. The CDR3 totals 17 residues. The CDR3 nucleotides are TGTGCCAGCAGCCCAGGGTGGGGAGCGGGAGAACTAGATACGCAGTATTTT. This encodes CASSPGWGAGELDTQYF.

The V gene is TRBV6-1, the J gene TRBJ2-5; tentative D call: TRBD2 (6 bases). V was clipped by 8 bases and J by 2 bases, with 12 bases between them. The CDR3 totals 13 residues. Per the germline V gene, CDR1 is MNHNS and CDR2 is SASEGT. CDR3 in DNA: TGTGCCAGCGATCGGGAGTATCAAGAGACCCAGTACTTC. Amino acid sequence: CASDREYQETQYF.

The gene calls are TRBV30 and TRBJ2-7, with TRBD2 matching over 8 bases. The CDR3 runs 14 residues. Trimming removed 0 bases from V and 3 bases from J; junction bases left unmatched: 4. Germline CDR1 reads GTSNPN; CDR2 reads SVGIG (reference sequence). The CDR3 sequence is CAWSVAGGGYEQYF. The CDR3 nucleotides are TGTGCCTGGAGTGTCGCGGGAGGAGGCTACGAGCAGTACTTC.

The chain couples TRBV14 to TRBJ1-1; the D gene is possibly TRBD1 (6 bases). The CDR3 is made up of 14 amino acids. The germline gives CDR1 SGHDN, CDR2 FVKESK. Between the trimmed V and J ends, which lost 5 bases and 1 base, there was a span of 11 bases. CDR3 sequence reads: CASSLGQRNTEAFF. CDR3 nucleotide sequence: TGTGCCAGCAGCTTAGGACAGAGGAACACTGAAGCTTTCTTT.

This clone was seen a few times. The V gene is TRBV7-3, the J gene TRBJ2-2; 9 positions match TRBD1. This CDR3 is 16 amino acids long. Per germline, CDR1 SGHTA and CDR2 FQGTGA. Unmatched junction bases numbered 4, after V lost 4 bases and J lost 1 base. The CDR3 sequence is CASSSRQGGNTGELFF. The CDR3 coding sequence is TGTGCCAGCAGCTCGCGACAGGGGGGGAACACCGGGGAGCTGTTTTTT.

The gene calls are TRBV27 and TRBJ2-1, with D possibly being TRBD2 (5 bases). The CDR3 is 13 residues long. The V gene lost 2 bases and the J gene lost 5 bases, with 7 bases spanning the gap. Germline values: CDR1 MNHEY, CDR2 SMNVEV (reference sequence). CDR3 in amino acids: CASSLPGNNEQFF. The DNA of the CDR3 is TGTGCCAGCAGTTTACCGGGGAACAATGAGCAGTTCTTC.

The rearrangement joins TRBV18 to TRBJ2-5; 11 bases agree with TRBD1. This CDR3 comprises 16 residues. V trimming: 3 bases; J trimming: 6 bases; junction bases outside the gene matches: 9. The germline V gene has CDR1 KGHSH and CDR2 LQKENI. This CDR3 is CASSPLDRGQGKTQYF. The CDR3 region has the DNA TGTGCCAGCTCACCCTTGGACAGGGGGCAGGGAAAGACCCAGTACTTC.

The chain carries TRBV4-2 and TRBJ2-5; 10 positions agree with TRBD2. V gave up 0 bases and J gave up 4 bases; unmatched junction bases: 2. In germline, CDR1 is LGHNA, CDR2 YNFKEQ. CDR3 length: 15 residues. The CDR3, as DNA: TGTGCCAGCAGCCAAGATCAGCGGGAGGGAGAGACCCAGTACTTC. It yields the protein CASSQDQREGETQYF.

The V gene is TRBV9, the J gene TRBJ1-6, with 7 bases lining up with TRBD1. The CDR3 has 14 residues. V lost 1 base, J lost 8 bases, and 3 bases stayed unmatched. Germline V gene data show CDR1 as SGDLS and CDR2 as YYNGEE. The CDR3 nucleotides are TGTGCCAGCAGCGTAACCGACAGGGATTCACCCCTCCACTTT. Amino acids: CASSVTDRDSPLHF.

The V call is TRBV27, the J call TRBJ2-7; 11 nucleotides agree with TRBD1. J gave up 4 bases and V 3 bases, and 2 bases lay outside the gene matches. The CDR3 length is 14 residues. Germline V CDR1 and CDR2: MNHEY, SMNVEV (reference sequence). CDR3 region: CASSFGDRGYEQYF. CDR3 nucleotides: TGTGCCAGCAGTTTTGGGGACAGGGGGTACGAGCAGTACTTC.

This clone was seen a handful of times. The genes are TRBV2 and TRBJ2-5; TRBD2 aligns across 8 bases. The germline CDR1 and CDR2 sequences are SNHLY and FYNNEI. The V and J ends lost 6 bases and 5 bases, in that order; junction bases with no gene match: 8. The CDR3 length is 14 residues. The CDR3 spells CASRPPGGGETQYF. The DNA of the CDR3 is TGTGCCAGCAGGCCCCCGGGAGGGGGGGAGACCCAGTACTTC.

This rearrangement joins TRBV28 to TRBJ2-4, with 15 bases lining up with TRBD2. CDR1 and CDR2 (germline): MDHEN, SYDVKM. The CDR3 consists of 15 residues. V lost 6 bases and J lost 5; bases outside the gene matches: 2. CDR3: CASRRTSGRENIQYF. CDR3 nucleotides: TGTGCCAGCAGACGGACTAGCGGGAGGGAAAACATTCAGTACTTC.

J is TRBJ1-5 and V is TRBV30, with 7 bases matching TRBD1. The junction had 10 bases not matched to a gene; V was cut back by 0 bases and J by 8 bases. There are 15 residues in the CDR3. Germline assignment: CDR1 GTSNPN and CDR2 SVGIG (reference sequence). DNA for the CDR3: TGTGCCTGGAGTGTACAGGGGCAGCGTAGTGAGCCCCAGCATTTT. As protein: CAWSVQGQRSEPQHF.

The DNA of the CDR3 is TGCGCCAGCAGCTCGAATGCGGTTAGTGAGACCCAGTACTTC. Translated: CASSSNAVSETQYF. The chain joins TRBV5-1 to TRBJ2-5; D remains unclear. CDR1 SGHRS and CDR2 YFSETQ come from the germline V gene. The CDR3 runs 14 residues. The V gene lost 3 bases and the J gene lost 5 bases, with 14 bases spanning the gap.

CDR3 sequence (DNA): TGTGCCAGCTCCGGGACAGGGATGGGCGAGCAGTTCTTC. Translating it yields CASSGTGMGEQFF. The V and J genes are TRBV2 and TRBJ2-1; 9 nucleotides match TRBD1. V lost 8 bases to trimming and J lost 10 bases; unmatched junction nucleotides: 9. Germline-derived CDR1 and CDR2 are SNHLY and FYNNEI. This CDR3 is built from 13 residues.

The chain employs TRBV18 and TRBJ2-7; D is possibly TRBD2 (6 bases). Germline CDR1 and CDR2: KGHSH and LQKENI. The CDR3 totals 16 residues. The V end lost 2 bases, the J end lost 4 bases, and 18 bases lay between the germline ends. CDR3 residues: CASSPSSRTTAYEQYF. The CDR3 coding sequence is TGTGCCAGCTCACCATCGAGCAGGACTACCGCATACGAGCAGTACTTC.

Concerning this clone: At the DNA level, this CDR3 is encoded by other sequences in the same sample as well. This chain links TRBV9 with TRBJ2-1; the match to TRBD2 covers 8 bases. V lost 0 bases, J lost 7 bases, and 0 bases stayed unmatched. The CDR3 spans 13 residues. Germline V gene sequence: CDR1 SGDLS, CDR2 YYNGEE. DNA of the CDR3: TGTGCCAGCAGCGTAGCGGGGGGGAATGAGCAGTTCTTC. This codes for CASSVAGGNEQFF.

The chain combines TRBV5-3 with TRBJ2-5, with TRBD2 matching 13 bases. TRBV5-3 is known as an ORF, though its function is uncertain. Trimming removed 4 bases from V and 4 bases from J; junction bases left unmatched: 13. This CDR3 contains 18 residues. CDR3 region: CARSRNRTSGSLPETQYF. DNA of the CDR3: TGTGCCAGAAGCCGGAACCGGACTAGCGGGAGCCTCCCAGAGACCCAGTACTTC.

V usage is TRBV7-2 and J usage is TRBJ2-2; TRBD2 agrees at 7 bases. Per germline, CDR1 SGHTA and CDR2 FQGNSA. V trimming: 0 bases; J trimming: 1 base; junction bases outside the gene matches: 2. CDR3 length: 16 amino acids. CDR3 sequence reads: CASSLASGGNTGELFF. CDR3 DNA sequence: TGTGCCAGCAGCTTAGCGTCGGGGGGGAACACCGGGGAGCTGTTTTTT.

V gene TRBV27 combines with J gene TRBJ1-1, with a possible D match to TRBD1 (6 bases). The CDR3 spans 15 residues. V was cut by 5 bases and J by 5 bases, with 18 bases left in between. Germline V lookup: CDR1 MNHEY, CDR2 SMNVEV (reference sequence). The CDR3 reads CASSPRQAVPTEAFF. CDR3 DNA sequence: TGTGCCAGCAGTCCCCGACAGGCAGTACCAACTGAAGCTTTCTTT.

In this sample, this clone turned up a few times. V usage is TRBV7-9 and J usage is TRBJ2-3; perhaps TRBD2 as D (5 bases). The germline V and J ends were trimmed by 5 bases and 5 bases, with 11 bases remaining between them. This CDR3 contains 13 residues. Per germline, CDR1 SEHNR and CDR2 FQNEAQ (reference sequence). CDR3 nucleotide sequence: TGTGCCAGCAGCCCACCGAGCGGAGATACGCAGTATTTT. Protein sequence: CASSPPSGDTQYF. The whole variable domain, remainder taken from reference TRBV7-9 and TRBJ2-3, is DTGVSQNPRHKITKRGQNVTFRCDPISEHNRLYWYRQTLGQGPEFLTYFQNEAQLEKSRLLSDRFSAERPKGSFSTLEIQRTEQGDSAMYLCASSPPSGDTQYFGPGTRLTVL.

V gene TRBV10-2 combines with J gene TRBJ2-5, with 8 nucleotides matching TRBD2. V was clipped by 3 bases and J by 3 bases; unmatched bases: 9. Germline-derived CDR1 and CDR2 are WSHSY and SAAADI. This CDR3 spans 16 amino acids. CDR3 bases: TGCGCCAGCAGTGAAATAGCGGGACCCGCTAAAGAGACCCAGTACTTC. Translating it yields CASSEIAGPAKETQYF.

Here the CDR3 reads CASSPGQGEGQPQHF. CDR3 in DNA: TGTGCCAGCTCACCGGGACAGGGCGAGGGGCAGCCCCAGCATTTT. The V call is TRBV18, the J call TRBJ1-5; 9 nucleotides agree with TRBD1. The junction had 7 bases not matched to a gene; V was cut back by 3 bases and J by 7 bases. The CDR3 extends over 15 amino acids. The germline gives CDR1 KGHSH, CDR2 LQKENI.

This clone is medium-sized (0.01 to 0.1%) in the sample. This chain uses TRBV6-4 with TRBJ2-1, with TRBD1 identical over 7 bases. Germline V CDR1 and CDR2: MRHNA, SNTAGT. V was clipped by 4 bases and J by 0 bases; unmatched bases: 3. CDR3 size: 15 residues. The CDR3 nucleotides are TGTGCCAGCAGTGCCGGGGACAGCTCCTACAATGAGCAGTTCTTC. Translating it yields CASSAGDSSYNEQFF.

The rearrangement joins TRBV10-2 to TRBJ2-3, with 9 bases identical to TRBD2. CDR1 is WSHSY, CDR2 SAAADI, per germline. V gave up 0 bases and J gave up 6 bases; unmatched junction bases: 10. This CDR3 is 17 amino acids long. The CDR3 loop is CASSESIRAGGGDTQYF. CDR3 nucleotides: TGCGCCAGCAGTGAGTCGATCCGAGCGGGGGGTGGTGATACGCAGTATTTT.

V and J are TRBV6-1 and TRBJ1-2; TRBD1 aligns across 9 bases. Germline V gene data show CDR1 as MNHNS and CDR2 as SASEGT. There are 15 residues in the CDR3. V shed 6 bases, J shed 4 bases, and the junction held 9 bases outside the gene matches. The chain's CDR3 is CASRTQGAFAYGYTF. The CDR3 DNA reads as TGTGCCAGCAGGACACAGGGGGCGTTTGCCTATGGCTACACCTTC.

V is TRBV5-1 and J is TRBJ2-1, with 9 bases that match TRBD2. This CDR3 spans 15 amino acids. Germline-derived CDR1 and CDR2 are SGHRS and YFSETQ. The J segment lost 5 bases and the V segment lost 4 bases, leaving 7 bases of the junction unmatched. The DNA of the CDR3 is TGCGCCAGCAGCCAGACCGGGACTAGCCACAATGAGCAGTTCTTC. This translates into CASSQTGTSHNEQFF.

The rearrangement joins TRBV28 to TRBJ2-7, with 8 positions matching TRBD2. Germline CDR1 and CDR2: MDHEN and SYDVKM. Unmatched junction bases numbered 16, after V lost 8 bases and J lost 4 bases. This CDR3 is 16 amino acids long. CDR3 residues: CASRRKAGGGRYEQYF. In DNA, the CDR3 is TGTGCCAGCCGCCGCAAGGCGGGGGGAGGGCGGTACGAGCAGTACTTC.